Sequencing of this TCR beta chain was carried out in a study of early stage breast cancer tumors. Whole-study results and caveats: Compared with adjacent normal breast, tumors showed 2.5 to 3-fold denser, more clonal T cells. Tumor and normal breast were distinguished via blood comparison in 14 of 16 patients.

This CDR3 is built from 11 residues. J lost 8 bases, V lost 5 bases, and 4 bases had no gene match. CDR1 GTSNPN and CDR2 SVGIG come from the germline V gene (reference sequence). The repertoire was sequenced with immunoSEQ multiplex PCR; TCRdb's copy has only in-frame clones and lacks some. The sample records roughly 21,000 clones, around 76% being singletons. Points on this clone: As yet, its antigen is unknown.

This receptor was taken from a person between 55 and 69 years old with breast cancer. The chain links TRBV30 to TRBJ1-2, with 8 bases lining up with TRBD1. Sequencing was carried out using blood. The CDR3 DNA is TGTGCCTGGGGGACAGGAGTAGGCTACACCTTC. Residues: CAWGTGVGYTF.